This TCR beta chain was sequenced for a study of response to subunit inactivated influenza vaccine. TCRdb processed the RT-PCR reads anew with MiXCR; each CDR3 protein has one entry. The sample lists around 750,000 distinct CDR3 sequences, roughly 20% seen once, with 10% in the top ten. Findings of the study overall: Each seasonal influenza vaccination, the authors suggested, recruits few new T cells.

This clonotype came up a few times. Its specificity is not known. This CDR3 spans 14 amino acids. The V segment lost 2 bases and the J segment 8 bases; nucleotides outside the gene matches: 7. The sequenced sample was PBMCs from blood, obtained roughly 5 days after vaccination. The receptor comes from a man aged 50 to 60 who received an inactivated influenza vaccine. This rearrangement joins TRBV12-3 or TRBV12-4 to TRBJ1-2; 8 nucleotides agree with TRBD1. Here the CDR3 DNA reads TGTGCCAGCAGTTTAATACAGGGGGTAGGCGGCTACACCTTC. Translation gives CASSLIQGVGGYTF.